This is a list of T cell receptor beta chains from one sample in a study of chemoradiotherapy in HPV16-positive cancers. Assay used: immunoSEQ multiplex PCR; TCRdb lists only in-frame clones, some missing. The sample consists of around 9,000 clones, around 70% of them appearing once. The sequenced sample was tumor tissue, obtained from a patient who underwent chemoradiotherapy. The receptors come from a human donor with HPV-associated anogenital cancer. The conserved cysteine and the conserved F or W are not part of the CDR3 here. Clone size, where shown, is once, few, many, or a class for clones that have expanded.

TRBV4-2	-	ASSPTDSGGTYEQY
TRBV29-1	-	SVTWSTDTQY
TRBV5-4	-	ASSPDRDYGYT
TRBV11-1	-	ASSFQAGGTYNEQF
TRBV7-2	once	ASSLYSLNEQF
TRBV18	-	ASSRETQY
TRBV18	-	ASSPSGVSYEQY
TRBV10-3	-	APRPRKGYEQY
TRBV7-2	-	ASSASGLGEQY
TRBV13	-	ASSLGKNTGELF
TRBV9	-	ASSVAVLGESPLH
TRBV28	-	ASSGSGTYEQY
TRBV7-9	-	ASSPGAGGGTQY
TRBV19	-	ASSLAGTGKQY
TRBV19	-	ASSTRLAGETQY
TRBV11-1	-	ASTHTSGYNEQF
TRBV27	once	ASRQAGDQETQY
TRBV7-9	medium-sized	ASSLAFSYNEQF
TRBV14	-	ASSQRGGGNEQF
TRBV5-6	-	ASWESANTQY
TRBV19	-	ASSPPRARGGQAF
TRBV28	few	ASSLMGGGSNSPLH
TRBV2	few	ASSLSKGLGREQY
TRBV15	once	ATSRDLRDRVGKLF
TRBV7-3	-	ASSPREAGFSYNEQF
TRBV10-3	-	AISESMRGPSSYNEQF
TRBV6-5	-	ASSSPGETQY
TRBV7-8	-	ASSPMAGGTYEQY
TRBV4-2	-	ASSQDRAVSGNTIY
TRBV5-6	medium-sized	ASSLDLREQY
TRBV19	-	ASSIAAQAYGYT
TRBV5-1	-	ASSLYPSTGELF
TRBV7-2	once	ASSSFLTDTQY
TRBV9	few	ASSHRQGDLSYNSPLH
TRBV12-2	once	ASRLTSGGALLGNEQF
TRBV7-3	few	ASSYGGQETQY
TRBV27	once	ATSLGEHPNEKLF
TRBV5-5	-	ASSSRDRGVTEAF
TRBV28	-	ASSFPTTDTQY
TRBV5-8	-	ASSLAGGPEAF
TRBV9	large	ASSVGGPNQPQH
TRBV10-1	-	ASSEISGRSYEQY
TRBV28	-	ATGRPSYNEQF
TRBV19	-	ASSRDRVNEQF
TRBV5-1	-	ASKLSGPTGELF
TRBV5-1	-	ASSLTETQY
TRBV6-6	-	ASSYTLDRGWNGYT
TRBV5-4	few	ASSLANGQGVSGYT